Shown below are 15 T cell receptor beta chains from a single sample sequenced in a study of technical replicates of blood from several donors. Sequencing used immunoSEQ multiplex PCR; TCRdb keeps in-frame clones, though not all of them. The data show roughly 81,000 clones, with 80% to 90% seen just once and roughly 4.9% held by the top ten. Sequencing used PBMCs. Receptors originate from a human donor in good health. Some clones in this sample may be carry-over from other donors' samples.

The CDR3 DNA follows: TGTGCCAGCAGCCCGCAAAGGACAATCCCTGACGAGCAGTACTTC. Amino acids: CASSPQRTIPDEQYF. The rearrangement links TRBV7-7 to TRBJ2-7; D might be TRBD1 (5 bases). There are 15 residues in the CDR3. Trimming cost V 5 bases and J 5 bases, with 19 bases left between them. The germline V gene has CDR1 SSHAT and CDR2 FNYEAQ (reference sequence). The full variable domain, in which reference TRBV7-7 and TRBJ2-7 provide the parts outside the CDR3, is GAGVSQSPRYKVTKRGQDVTLRCDPISSHATLYWYQQALGQGPEFLTYFNYEAQPDKSGLPSDRFSAERPEGSISTLTIQRTEQRDSAMYRCASSPQRTIPDEQYFGPGTRLTVT.

This sequence joins TRBV4-3 and TRBJ2-5; 7 nucleotides agree with TRBD1. This CDR3 spans 14 amino acids. Trimming cost V 3 bases and J 5 bases; bases outside gene matches: 6. Germline V gives CDR1 LGHNA, CDR2 YSLEER. CDR3 region: CASSHNRGYETQYF. CDR3 nucleotide sequence: TGCGCCAGCAGCCACAACAGGGGTTACGAGACCCAGTACTTC.

This clone was seen a single time. The chain has TRBV9 and TRBJ1-3; D is unresolved. Germline V gene data show CDR1 as SGDLS and CDR2 as YYNGEE. V lost 0 bases to trimming and J lost 0 bases, with 10 bases between them. CDR3 length: 16 amino acids. CDR3 DNA sequence: TGTGCCAGCAGCGTAGCTACCAAAATCTCTGGAAACACCATATATTTT. It codes for CASSVATKISGNTIYF. Together with reference TRBV9 and TRBJ1-3, the CDR3 gives the full variable domain: DSGVTQTPKHLITATGQRVTLRCSPRSGDLSVYWYQQSLDQGLQFLIQYYNGEERAKGNILERFSAQQFPDLHSELNLSSLELGDSALYFCASSVATKISGNTIYFGEGSWLTVV.

The chain joins TRBV19 to TRBJ2-1; 9 nucleotides match TRBD1. This CDR3 region has 16 residues. Germline values: CDR1 LNHDA, CDR2 SQIVND (reference sequence). The V gene end was trimmed by 2 bases and the J gene end by 6 bases; junction bases not matched to a gene: 8. CDR3 sequence: CASSIRSDRGVNEQFF. CDR3 bases: TGTGCCAGTAGTATACGATCAGACAGGGGGGTCAATGAGCAGTTCTTC.

The gene calls are TRBV19 and TRBJ1-1; D remains ambiguous. This CDR3 region has 13 residues. The ends were cut back, 5 bases at V and 3 bases at J, with 10 bases in the middle. Per germline, CDR1 LNHDA and CDR2 SQIVND (reference sequence). The CDR3 protein is CASSSVVDTEAFF. Here the CDR3 DNA reads TGTGCCAGTAGTTCGGTGGTGGACACTGAAGCTTTCTTT. Full variable domain (rest looked up from reference TRBV19 and TRBJ1-1): DGGITQSPKYLFRKEGQNVTLSCEQNLNHDAMYWYRQDPGQGLRLIYYSQIVNDFQKGDIAEGYSVSREKKESFPLTVTSAQKNPTAFYLCASSSVVDTEAFFGQGTRLTVV.

This chain joins TRBV9 and TRBJ1-5; 7 bases are a match to TRBD1. Germline values: CDR1 SGDLS, CDR2 YYNGEE. CDR3 length: 15 amino acids. Trimming removed 2 bases from V and 1 base from J; junction bases left unmatched: 3. CDR3 nucleotides: TGTGCCAGCAGCGTGACAGGGATGAGCAATCAGCCCCAGCATTTT. It yields the protein CASSVTGMSNQPQHF.

The genes are TRBV6-1 and TRBJ1-5, with a tentative D call TRBD1 (5 bases). Trimming left V 5 bases short and J 5 bases short, with 13 bases between. CDR3 size: 14 residues. Germline V CDR1 and CDR2: MNHNS, SASEGT. The CDR3 coding sequence is TGTGCCAGCAGTAGCAGGGAACGGGATCAGCCCCAGCATTTT. As protein: CASSSRERDQPQHF.

The V and J genes are TRBV5-6 and TRBJ1-5, with no clear D. CDR3 length equals 17 residues. Germline CDR1 reads SGHDT; CDR2 reads YYEEEE. With 0 bases removed from V and 7 bases from J, the gap between germline ends came to 20 bases. The CDR3 loop is CASSLGSDGGFEQPQHF. The CDR3 DNA is TGTGCCAGCAGCTTGGGGTCAGACGGCGGCTTCGAGCAGCCCCAGCATTTT.

This sequence joins TRBV18 and TRBJ1-2; TRBD1 agrees at 9 bases. CDR3 length: 16 residues. Germline loops: CDR1 KGHSH, CDR2 LQKENI. The V gene end was trimmed by 0 bases and the J gene end by 0 bases; junction bases not matched to a gene: 2. CDR3 sequence (DNA): TGTGCCAGCTCACCACCGGGGACAGGGTCTAACTATGGCTACACCTTC. Translating it yields CASSPPGTGSNYGYTF.

The chain employs TRBV28 and TRBJ1-5, with 10 nucleotides matching TRBD1. Looked up from germline, CDR1 is MDHEN and CDR2 is SYDVKM. The CDR3 is 15 residues long. J was trimmed by 7 bases and V by 3 bases; bases with no gene match: 6. This CDR3 reads CASSLMGQGWQPQHF. The CDR3 DNA reads as TGTGCCAGCAGTTTGATGGGACAGGGGTGGCAGCCCCAGCATTTT.

This chain connects TRBV21-1 to TRBJ1-5; whether TRBD1, the table's D call, matches the DNA was not checked. TRBV21-1 counts as a pseudogene. This CDR3 comprises 18 residues. The CDR3 loop is CASSKTGTESYSNQPQHF. The CDR3, as DNA: TGTGCCAGCAGCAAAACCGGGACAGAATCTTATAGCAATCAGCCCCAGCATTTT.

The V call is TRBV13, the J call TRBJ2-7; 9 positions match TRBD1. The CDR3 runs to 15 residues. Germline CDR1 PRHDT, CDR2 FYEKMQ (reference sequence). The V segment lost 3 bases and the J segment 1 base; nucleotides outside the gene matches: 4. The CDR3: CASSFNRGQSYEQYF. CDR3 DNA sequence: TGTGCCAGCAGCTTTAACAGGGGGCAATCCTACGAGCAGTACTTC.

The rearrangement joins TRBV28 to TRBJ2-7; D uncertain. V lost 6 bases, J lost 6 bases, and 15 bases lay in between. The germline V gene encodes CDR1 MDHEN and CDR2 SYDVKM. This CDR3 has 13 residues. In DNA form, the CDR3 reads TGTGCCAGCAGGTCGTTAGTCCTAAGCGAGCAGTACTTC. The encoded protein is CASRSLVLSEQYF.

The CDR3 is CASSEVASGFDEQFF. For the CDR3, the DNA is TGCGCCAGCAGTGAGGTAGCTAGCGGGTTCGATGAGCAGTTCTTC. J is TRBJ2-1 and V is TRBV10-1, with 8 nucleotides matching TRBD2. CDR3 size: 15 residues. The germline gives CDR1 WNHNN, CDR2 SYGVQD (reference sequence). V lost 2 bases, J lost 8 bases, and 8 bases stayed unmatched.

J is TRBJ2-1 and V is TRBV7-6, with 11 bases matching TRBD2. CDR3 size: 15 residues. Looked up from germline, CDR1 is SGHVS and CDR2 is FNYEAQ. J lost 7 bases, V lost 5 bases, and 7 bases had no gene match. Here the CDR3 reads CASSTRLAGRNEQFF. The CDR3, as DNA: TGTGCCAGCAGCACAAGACTAGCGGGAAGGAATGAGCAGTTCTTC.